Listed here are 16 T cell receptor beta chains from one sample, sequenced in a study of PD-L1 blockade in urothelial cancer. Profiled with immunoSEQ multiplex PCR; TCRdb holds only in-frame clones, not every one. Found here are about 36,000 clones, 84% of them singletons; the top ten hold roughly 10%. Time point given: peripheral blood 6 weeks after treatment start. The material sequenced was PBMCs, taken around atezolizumab (anti-PD-L1) treatment. These TCRs come from a man aged 40-55 years with urothelial cancer.

This chain links TRBV19 with TRBJ1-5, with TRBD1 as a possible D gene (5 bases). The V gene's germline CDR1 is LNHDA and CDR2 SQIVND (reference sequence). This CDR3 comprises 16 residues. V dropped 3 bases and J dropped 4 bases, with 16 bases sitting between them. This chain's CDR3 is CASSILGGSQNQPQHF. CDR3 nucleotide sequence: TGTGCCAGTAGTATTTTGGGGGGGTCCCAGAATCAGCCCCAGCATTTT.

The V call is TRBV30, the J call TRBJ1-5; 7 positions agree with TRBD1. The junction had 12 bases not matched to a gene; V was cut back by 5 bases and J by 5 bases. The CDR3 is 15 amino acids. CDR1 is GTSNPN and CDR2 is SVGIG in the germline V gene (reference sequence). Written as DNA, the CDR3 is TGTGCCTGGGATAAAAACAGGGGTATCGATCAGCCCCAGCATTTT. Its translation is CAWDKNRGIDQPQHF. The whole variable domain, remainder taken from reference TRBV30 and TRBJ1-5, is SQTIHQWPATLVQPVGSPLSLECTVEGTSNPNLYWYRQAAGRGLQLLFYSVGIGQISSEVPQNLSASRPQDRQFILSSKKLLLSDSGFYLCAWDKNRGIDQPQHFGDGTRLSIL.

The sample holds a few counts of this clone. The CDR3 loop reads CASSLATGNYGYTF. CDR3 coding DNA: TGCGCCAGCAGCTTGGCGACAGGGAACTATGGCTACACCTTC. V gene TRBV5-1 combines with J gene TRBJ1-2; 7 bases fit TRBD1. This CDR3 has 14 residues. Germline-derived CDR1 and CDR2 are SGHRS and YFSETQ. The V and J ends lost 0 bases and 2 bases, in that order; junction bases with no gene match: 1.

CDR3 DNA sequence: TGTGCCAGCAGCTTAGTTGGGGGGAAGCACCATCAGCCCCAGCATTTT. This encodes CASSLVGGKHHQPQHF. V usage is TRBV7-2 and J usage is TRBJ1-5, with D maybe TRBD1 (5 bases). The V end was cut by 1 base, the J end by 5 bases, with 15 bases between. The CDR3 spans 16 residues. Per germline, CDR1 SGHTA and CDR2 FQGNSA.

The V gene is TRBV28, the J gene TRBJ2-7; 10 bases agree with TRBD2. The length of the CDR3 is 20 residues. Per germline, CDR1 MDHEN and CDR2 SYDVKM. V shed 2 bases and J 3 bases; nucleotides not matched to a gene: 19. The CDR3 nucleotides are TGTGCCAGCAGTTTAACCCCCGGGAGGCAGTTGGTAGCGGGAGGCTACGAGCAGTACTTC. It yields the protein CASSLTPGRQLVAGGYEQYF.

This chain uses TRBV9 with TRBJ1-4; 9 bases are a match to TRBD1. There are 15 residues in the CDR3. V was clipped by 4 bases and J by 5 bases; unmatched bases: 6. CDR1 and CDR2 from the germline V gene are SGDLS and YYNGEE. CDR3 region: CASSPHRGRNEKLFF. In nucleotides, the CDR3 is TGTGCCAGCAGCCCCCACAGGGGGCGGAATGAAAAACTGTTTTTT.

About this clone: An end of the junction does not agree with germline; a read error may underlie this. The chain joins TRBV7-2 to TRBJ2-1; 7 nucleotides line up with TRBD1. Germline V CDR1 and CDR2: SGHTA, FQGNSA. The CDR3 is 14 amino acids. CDR3 in DNA: TGTGCCAGCAGCTCGGCTCCGGTTGAGGGACAGATCCTCTTC. This codes for CASSSAPVEGQILF.

In this sample, this clone turned up a few times. V and J are TRBV7-9 and TRBJ1-2; D may be TRBD1 (6 bases). Between the trimmed V and J ends, which lost 5 bases and 4 bases, there was a span of 17 bases. The germline V gene encodes CDR1 SEHNR and CDR2 FQNEAQ (reference sequence). The CDR3 has 15 amino acids. CDR3 loop: CASSPGSSGAYGYTF. The CDR3, as DNA: TGTGCCAGCAGCCCCGGGTCTTCAGGGGCCTATGGCTACACCTTC.

V usage is TRBV30 and J usage is TRBJ2-3; 8 nucleotides match TRBD2. The CDR3 has 13 amino acids. The V and J ends lost 4 bases and 2 bases, in that order; junction bases with no gene match: 2. CDR1 GTSNPN and CDR2 SVGIG come from the germline V gene (reference sequence). CDR3 residues: CAWKAGATDTQYF. CDR3 DNA: TGTGCCTGGAAAGCGGGAGCCACAGATACGCAGTATTTT.

This clone came up a few times. CDR3 residues: CASSQYTVYTEAFF. The CDR3 coding sequence is TGCGCCAGCAGCCAGTATACAGTGTACACTGAAGCTTTCTTT. The V call is TRBV4-1, the J call TRBJ1-1; no clear D. V lost 3 bases to trimming and J lost 3 bases, with 11 bases between them. The CDR3 spans 14 residues. Per germline, CDR1 MGHRA and CDR2 YSYEKL.

The chain combines TRBV7-2 with TRBJ2-7; D is unclear. Trimming removed 4 bases at V and 2 bases at J, with 15 bases between. Germline-derived CDR1 and CDR2 are SGHTA and FQGNSA. The length of the CDR3 is 15 residues. The CDR3 nucleotides are TGTGCCAGCAGCTCAACGACAAGGAAGCCCTACGAGCAGTACTTC. Its protein is CASSSTTRKPYEQYF.

The rearrangement uses TRBV6-5 and TRBJ2-7; 9 nucleotides agree with TRBD2. Unmatched junction bases numbered 8, after V lost 5 bases and J lost 6 bases. CDR1 and CDR2 from the germline V gene are MNHEY and SVGAGI. CDR3 length: 14 amino acids. The CDR3 nucleotides read TGTGCCAGCAGTCGAATAGCGGGAGTTTCCGAGCAGTACTTC. Translated: CASSRIAGVSEQYF.

The chain recombines TRBV10-3 with TRBJ2-1; tentatively, D is TRBD1 (6 bases). Trimming removed 8 bases from V and 7 bases from J, with 12 bases in between. Germline V gene data show CDR1 as ENHRY and CDR2 as SYGVKD. The CDR3 length is 12 residues. Written as DNA, the CDR3 is TGTGCCATCGGTCCAGGGGCGAATGAGCAGTTCTTC. Residues: CAIGPGANEQFF.

The CDR3 here is CASRAGTAGNTIYF. DNA of the CDR3: TGTGCCAGCAGGGCTGGGACAGCTGGAAACACCATATATTTT. This chain connects TRBV2 to TRBJ1-3, with TRBD1 identical over 7 bases. The V segment lost 6 bases and the J segment 2 bases; nucleotides outside the gene matches: 4. The CDR3 covers 14 residues. Germline assignment: CDR1 SNHLY and CDR2 FYNNEI. Filled out from reference TRBV2 and TRBJ1-3, the complete variable domain reads EPEVTQTPSHQVTQMGQEVILRCVPISNHLYFYWYRQILGQKVEFLVSFYNNEISEKSEIFDDQFSVERPDGSNFTLKIRSTKLEDSAMYFCASRAGTAGNTIYFGEGSWLTVV.

The sample holds a few counts of this clone. CDR3 loop: CASSIPSPYNEQFF. Here the CDR3 DNA reads TGCGCCAGCAGCATCCCTAGCCCCTACAATGAGCAGTTCTTC. The chain is built from TRBV5-1 and TRBJ2-1, with D perhaps TRBD2 (5 bases). The CDR3 is 14 residues long. Looked up from germline, CDR1 is SGHRS and CDR2 is YFSETQ. The V end was cut by 4 bases, the J end by 2 bases, with 10 bases between.

Judged by abundance, this clone is medium-sized (0.01 to 0.1%). The chain links TRBV6-1 to TRBJ2-2, with D possibly matching TRBD2 (5 bases). CDR1 and CDR2 (germline): MNHNS, SASEGT. The CDR3 runs to 13 residues. Trimming took 7 bases from V and 5 from J, leaving 11 bases between them. The CDR3, as DNA: TGTGCCAGCACCAAACGAGGGACCGGGGAGCTGTTTTTT. Its translation: CASTKRGTGELFF.